Listed below are T cell receptor beta chains from one sample, sequenced in a study of blood T cell repertoires in COVID-19. The assay was immunoSEQ multiplex PCR, and TCRdb's table has in-frame clones only and misses some. The table includes over 200,000 clones, approximately 85% detected once. Sequencing used peripheral blood. These receptors came from a woman aged 25 to 39 with acute or convalescent COVID-19. The CDR3 runs from the conserved cysteine through the conserved F or W. A D gene is named only where the DNA matches it firmly. Clone size appears in some rows only: once, few, many, or a class for an expanded clone.

d_call: TRBD2
v_call: TRBV5-1
j_call: TRBJ2-7
clone_size: NA
cdr3_nt: TGCGCCAGCAGCTTAAGCGGGAGTTCCTACGAGCAGTACTTC
cdr3_aa: CASSLSGSSYEQYF

d_call: TRBD2
v_call: TRBV9
j_call: TRBJ2-7
clone_size: once
cdr3_nt: TGTGCCAGCAGCGTAGTTGCGGGAGCCAGCGAGCAGTACTTC
cdr3_aa: CASSVVAGASEQYF

d_call: TRBD1
v_call: TRBV7-3
j_call: TRBJ2-1
clone_size: NA
cdr3_nt: TGTGCCAGCAGCTACGGGGACAGGGGGTTTACTGAGCAGTTCTTC
cdr3_aa: CASSYGDRGFTEQFF

d_call: TRBD1
v_call: TRBV7-9
j_call: TRBJ2-7
clone_size: NA
cdr3_nt: TGTGCCAGCATTCCAAAGCCAGCCGGGACAGAAGCCTACGAGCAGTACTTC
cdr3_aa: CASIPKPAGTEAYEQYF

d_call: TRBD1
v_call: TRBV2
j_call: TRBJ2-2
clone_size: NA
cdr3_nt: TGTGCCAGCAGTGGATCGGGACAGGGGGTTGTCGGGGAGCTGTTTTTT
cdr3_aa: CASSGSGQGVVGELFF

d_call: TRBD1
v_call: TRBV11-2
j_call: TRBJ1-2
clone_size: NA
cdr3_nt: TGTGCCAGCAGCCGAGGGGACAGGCAAGCTAACTATGGCTACACCTTC
cdr3_aa: CASSRGDRQANYGYTF

d_call: NA
v_call: TRBV30
j_call: TRBJ1-1
clone_size: NA
cdr3_nt: TGTGCCTGGTATAGGGGATCTGAAGCTTTCTTT
cdr3_aa: CAWYRGSEAFF

d_call: TRBD2
v_call: TRBV10-3
j_call: TRBJ2-1
clone_size: NA
cdr3_nt: TGTGCCATCAGCGCCGACTCCAGCGGGATTTACAATGAGCAGTTCTTC
cdr3_aa: CAISADSSGIYNEQFF

d_call: NA
v_call: TRBV30
j_call: TRBJ1-3
clone_size: NA
cdr3_nt: TGTGCCTGGACAGTAAGTTGGGCAGCTGGAAACACCATATATTTT
cdr3_aa: CAWTVSWAAGNTIYF

d_call: TRBD1
v_call: TRBV6-1
j_call: TRBJ2-5
clone_size: NA
cdr3_nt: TGTGCCAGCAGTGAAGGGACAGGGGGCGTGGAGACCCAGTACTTC
cdr3_aa: CASSEGTGGVETQYF

d_call: NA
v_call: TRBV11-2
j_call: TRBJ1-1
clone_size: once
cdr3_nt: TGTGCCAGCAGACAACTTGGCGGGCGCACTGAAGCTTTCTTT
cdr3_aa: CASRQLGGRTEAFF

d_call: NA
v_call: TRBV7-2
j_call: TRBJ2-3
clone_size: NA
cdr3_nt: TGTGCCAGCAGCGCTAGCAGTTCTAGCACAGATACGCAGTATTTT
cdr3_aa: CASSASSSSTDTQYF

d_call: TRBD1
v_call: TRBV11-3
j_call: TRBJ1-3
clone_size: few
cdr3_nt: TGTGCCAGCAGCCGAAACAGGGGGCCTGGAAACACCATATATTTT
cdr3_aa: CASSRNRGPGNTIYF

d_call: TRBD1
v_call: TRBV11-2
j_call: TRBJ1-6
clone_size: NA
cdr3_nt: TGTGCCAGCAGCTCACGACAGGGAGTCTTTTCCAGGGAGAATTCACCCCTCCACTTT
cdr3_aa: CASSSRQGVFSRENSPLHF

d_call: NA
v_call: TRBV5-1
j_call: TRBJ2-5
clone_size: NA
cdr3_nt: TGCGCCAGCAGCTTGGAAGGGGGAGGGATAGAGACCCAGTACTTC
cdr3_aa: CASSLEGGGIETQYF

d_call: TRBD1
v_call: TRBV14
j_call: TRBJ2-1
clone_size: NA
cdr3_nt: TGTGCCAGCAGCCAAGCCAGTCGTATGTCAGGGGGCCGGAATGAGCAGTTCTTC
cdr3_aa: CASSQASRMSGGRNEQFF

d_call: TRBD1
v_call: TRBV18
j_call: TRBJ2-1
clone_size: NA
cdr3_nt: TGTGCCGGCTCATCGACTACAGGGGGAGTCTACAATGAGCAGTTCTTC
cdr3_aa: CAGSSTTGGVYNEQFF

d_call: TRBD2
v_call: TRBV2
j_call: TRBJ2-5
clone_size: once
cdr3_nt: TGTGCCAGCAACGCGGGAGATGAAGAGACCCAGTACTTC
cdr3_aa: CASNAGDEETQYF

d_call: TRBD2
v_call: TRBV30
j_call: TRBJ2-7
clone_size: NA
cdr3_nt: TGTGCCTGGAGTGTCCGGGGACTAGCGGGACACGAGCAGTACTTC
cdr3_aa: CAWSVRGLAGHEQYF

d_call: NA
v_call: TRBV12-5
j_call: TRBJ2-7
clone_size: once
cdr3_nt: TGTGCTAGTGGACTCTCCACCTACGAGCAGTACTTC
cdr3_aa: CASGLSTYEQYF

d_call: NA
v_call: TRBV2
j_call: TRBJ1-1
clone_size: NA
cdr3_nt: TGTGCCACAGGGTTCGATGAAGCTTTCTTT
cdr3_aa: CATGFDEAFF

d_call: NA
v_call: TRBV9
j_call: TRBJ2-2
clone_size: once
cdr3_nt: TGTGCCAGCAGCCCCCGGGACAGGGTGGTAGCGGGACACACCGGGGAGCTGTTTTTT
cdr3_aa: CASSPRDRVVAGHTGELFF

d_call: NA
v_call: TRBV29-1
j_call: TRBJ2-5
clone_size: NA
cdr3_nt: TGCAGCGTTGGACACCTCCAAGAGACCCAGTACTTC
cdr3_aa: CSVGHLQETQYF

d_call: NA
v_call: TRBV9
j_call: TRBJ1-2
clone_size: NA
cdr3_nt: TGTGCCAGCAGCGTAGGTGGTTACAGTAACTATGGCTACACCTTC
cdr3_aa: CASSVGGYSNYGYTF

d_call: TRBD1
v_call: TRBV7-3
j_call: TRBJ2-1
clone_size: NA
cdr3_nt: TGTGCCAGCAGCTTCGGACAGGGAATATACAATGAGCAGTTCTTC
cdr3_aa: CASSFGQGIYNEQFF